This T cell receptor (beta chain) was documented in a study of spatial heterogeneity in lung cancer. Turning to the study itself: Where they were available, follow-up PBMC samples were sequenced, at a median of approximately 2 years after resection. Alpha-chain detections were consistently fewer than beta-chain detections among the sequences. Raw-read counts averaged over ten per unique TCR and UMI combination.

Time point reported: blood at routine non-recurrence follow-up after resection. On this clonotype: Found in a library prepared for alpha chains, this beta chain is an off-target read, and its abundance has little meaning.

MiXCR, applied by TCRdb to the 5' RACE reads, yields one record per CDR3 protein. This table has roughly 3,000 distinct CDR3 sequences, around 55% appearing once. The sample in question was PBMCs, obtained at follow-up. This clonotype was obtained from a male donor with early-stage non-small cell lung cancer.

The CDR3: CASRSNLAGGPSGSYEQYF. In nucleotides, the CDR3 is TGTGCCAGCCGATCAAACCTAGCGGGAGGGCCCAGTGGGTCCTACGAGCAGTACTTC. The chain links TRBV6-2 or TRBV6-3 to TRBJ2-7, with 12 bases that match TRBD2. The germline V gene has CDR1 MNHEY and CDR2 SVGEGT. The V and J ends lost 8 bases and 1 base, in that order; junction bases with no gene match: 18. The CDR3 is made up of 19 amino acids.